These 24 T cell receptor beta chains were sequenced from one sample in a study of PD-L1 blockade in urothelial cancer. TCRdb keeps only in-frame clones here, not all; method: immunoSEQ multiplex PCR. The sample carries roughly 95,000 clones, around 87% recorded once. Indicated time point: pretreatment peripheral blood. The source was PBMCs, collected around atezolizumab (anti-PD-L1) treatment. The source is a man in his fifties or sixties with urothelial cancer.

The chain employs TRBV28 and TRBJ2-5, with 16 bases lining up with TRBD2. The V gene end was trimmed by 7 bases and the J gene end by 1 base; junction bases not matched to a gene: 6. Per germline, CDR1 MDHEN and CDR2 SYDVKM. This CDR3 spans 17 amino acids. This CDR3 reads CASMGLAGGILQETQYF. The CDR3 DNA reads as TGTGCCAGCATGGGACTAGCGGGAGGGATTCTCCAAGAGACCCAGTACTTC.

The V call is TRBV5-1, the J call TRBJ1-1, with D tentatively TRBD1 (6 bases). Trimming removed 1 base at V and 5 bases at J, with 21 bases between. This CDR3 contains 17 residues. Germline CDR1 reads SGHRS; CDR2 reads YFSETQ. CDR3 nucleotide sequence: TGCGCCAGCAGCTTGCGCATCAGGGGTTCGGTTTTGACTGAAGCTTTCTTT. Residues: CASSLRIRGSVLTEAFF.

The chain combines TRBV19 with TRBJ2-1; 10 bases match TRBD2. Germline V lookup: CDR1 LNHDA, CDR2 SQIVND (reference sequence). The CDR3 length is 19 residues. The J segment lost 0 bases and the V segment lost 0 bases, leaving 8 bases of the junction unmatched. CDR3 sequence (DNA): TGTGCCAGTAGTATAGAGGGACTAGCGCAGAGTAGCTCCTACAATGAGCAGTTCTTC. As protein: CASSIEGLAQSSSYNEQFF.

The chain joins TRBV11-2 to TRBJ1-4; a weak D match, TRBD1 (5 bases). Germline-derived CDR1 and CDR2 are SGHAT and FQNNGV. Trimming left V 5 bases short and J 7 bases short, with 14 bases between. The CDR3 length is 14 residues. The CDR3 sequence is CASSPQGFGEKLFF. The CDR3 bases are TGTGCCAGCAGCCCCCAGGGTTTTGGTGAAAAACTGTTTTTT.

The J gene is TRBJ2-2, the V gene TRBV7-9, with D possibly being TRBD1 (5 bases). With 5 bases removed from V and 6 bases from J, the gap between germline ends came to 16 bases. The CDR3 runs 15 residues. Germline lookup yields CDR1 SEHNR and CDR2 FQNEAQ (reference sequence). The CDR3 reads CASSPQGVVPGELFF. CDR3 in DNA: TGTGCCAGCAGCCCGCAGGGTGTGGTCCCCGGGGAGCTGTTTTTT. Full variable domain (missing parts from reference TRBV7-9 and TRBJ2-2): DTGVSQNPRHKITKRGQNVTFRCDPISEHNRLYWYRQTLGQGPEFLTYFQNEAQLEKSRLLSDRFSAERPKGSFSTLEIQRTEQGDSAMYLCASSPQGVVPGELFFGEGSRLTVL.

This clone was seen a few times. The rearrangement links TRBV4-3 to TRBJ2-7; 9 bases fit TRBD1. Per germline, CDR1 LGHNA and CDR2 YSLEER. The V gene end was trimmed by 4 bases and the J gene end by 1 base; junction bases not matched to a gene: 2. CDR3 length: 14 residues. The CDR3 region is CASSPGTGSYEQYF. DNA of the CDR3: TGCGCCAGCAGCCCCGGGACAGGGTCCTACGAGCAGTACTTC.

The chain uses TRBV18 and TRBJ2-7; no definite D call. The germline CDR1 and CDR2 sequences are KGHSH and LQKENI. The CDR3 covers 14 residues. V shed 3 bases and J shed 0 bases, with 9 bases lying between them. The CDR3 sequence: CASSPLPDSYEQYF. The DNA of the CDR3 is TGTGCCAGCTCACCTCTGCCAGACTCCTACGAGCAGTACTTC.

V gene TRBV4-2 combines with J gene TRBJ1-4; D uncertain. The germline gives CDR1 LGHNA, CDR2 YNFKEQ. Trimming left V 1 base short and J 0 bases short, with 9 bases between. The CDR3 loop spans 16 amino acids. This CDR3 reads CASSQGADATNEKLFF. Written as DNA, the CDR3 is TGTGCCAGCAGCCAAGGGGCAGATGCAACTAATGAAAAACTGTTTTTT.

This clone showed up just once. The gene calls are TRBV4-1 and TRBJ1-4; D call uncertain. Germline V gives CDR1 MGHRA, CDR2 YSYEKL. The ends were cut back, 7 bases at V and 5 bases at J, with 11 bases in the middle. This CDR3 is built from 13 residues. In DNA, the CDR3 is TGCGCCAGCACCGGGAGAGGAAATGAAAAACTGTTTTTT. This codes for CASTGRGNEKLFF.

The chain is built from TRBV5-1 and TRBJ2-1; perhaps TRBD2 as D (6 bases). The germline V and J ends were trimmed by 0 bases and 7 bases, with 11 bases remaining between them. The germline V gene encodes CDR1 SGHRS and CDR2 YFSETQ. This CDR3 spans 14 amino acids. CDR3 DNA: TGCGCCAGCAGCTTGGGTGGGACTTCAAATGAGCAGTTCTTC. Translation: CASSLGGTSNEQFF.

The chain recombines TRBV15 with TRBJ2-1; 9 bases agree with TRBD2. Germline loops: CDR1 LNHNV, CDR2 YYDKDF (reference sequence). CDR3 length equals 13 residues. The junction had 2 bases not matched to a gene; V was cut back by 6 bases and J by 5 bases. CDR3 nucleotides: TGTGCCACCAGGCCTAGCGGGGACAATGAGCAGTTCTTC. This sequence encodes CATRPSGDNEQFF. The variable domain in full, completed from reference TRBV15 and TRBJ2-1, reads DAMVIQNPRYQVTQFGKPVTLSCSQTLNHNVMYWYQQKSSQAPKLLFHYYDKDFNNEADTPDNFQSRRPNTSFCFLDIRSPGLGDTAMYLCATRPSGDNEQFFGPGTRLTVL.

V gene TRBV7-9 combines with J gene TRBJ2-3, with 7 bases matching TRBD2. The CDR3 is 15 amino acids. Looked up from germline, CDR1 is SEHNR and CDR2 is FQNEAQ (reference sequence). Trimming cost V 2 bases and J 3 bases; bases outside gene matches: 5. The CDR3 DNA is TGTGCCAGCAGCTTACTTGCGGGAGCAACAGATACGCAGTATTTT. Its translation is CASSLLAGATDTQYF. The whole variable domain, remainder taken from reference TRBV7-9 and TRBJ2-3, is DTGVSQNPRHKITKRGQNVTFRCDPISEHNRLYWYRQTLGQGPEFLTYFQNEAQLEKSRLLSDRFSAERPKGSFSTLEIQRTEQGDSAMYLCASSLLAGATDTQYFGPGTRLTVL.

The chain recombines TRBV5-1 with TRBJ2-2, with 8 bases lining up with TRBD2. In germline, CDR1 is SGHRS, CDR2 YFSETQ. V was clipped by 4 bases and J by 4 bases; unmatched bases: 6. The CDR3 spans 15 residues. The CDR3 nucleotides read TGCGCCAGCAGCCCGGGAGGGAGTGGCACCGGGGAGCTGTTTTTT. Protein sequence: CASSPGGSGTGELFF. The entire variable domain, with the rest obtained from reference TRBV5-1 and TRBJ2-2, is as follows: KAGVTQTPRYLIKTRGQQVTLSCSPISGHRSVSWYQQTPGQGLQFLFEYFSETQRNKGNFPGRFSGRQFSNSRSEMNVSTLELGDSALYLCASSPGGSGTGELFFGEGSRLTVL.

The CDR3 sequence: CASSDATGNQPQHF. The CDR3 nucleotides are TGTGCCAGCAGTGATGCGACAGGAAATCAGCCCCAGCATTTT. The chain recombines TRBV6-1 with TRBJ1-5; the D gene is possibly TRBD1 (6 bases). The CDR3 consists of 14 residues. The V and J ends lost 3 bases and 4 bases respectively, with 10 bases between them. Per germline, CDR1 MNHNS and CDR2 SASEGT.

This clone was picked up a small number of times. J is TRBJ1-2 and V is TRBV5-1; D not certain. CDR3 length equals 14 residues. Trimming pared 0 bases from V and 4 bases from J, leaving 10 bases between. CDR1 SGHRS and CDR2 YFSETQ come from the germline V gene. Here the CDR3 reads CASSLGGQSYGYTF. The CDR3 DNA reads as TGCGCCAGCAGCTTGGGAGGTCAGAGCTATGGCTACACCTTC.

The sample holds a few counts of this clone. The rearrangement uses TRBV19 and TRBJ1-3; D is ambiguous. The V gene's germline CDR1 is LNHDA and CDR2 SQIVND (reference sequence). This CDR3 has 15 residues. V lost 3 bases to trimming and J lost 2 bases, with 11 bases between them. The CDR3 DNA is TGTGCCAGTAGTATGCTGCTATCAACTGGAAACACCATATATTTT. It encodes CASSMLLSTGNTIYF.

This sequence joins TRBV4-2 and TRBJ1-1, with a possible D match to TRBD1 (6 bases). Germline CDR1 LGHNA, CDR2 YNFKEQ. The CDR3 has 16 amino acids. V was cut by 1 base and J by 7 bases, with 19 bases left in between. CDR3 in amino acids: CASSQAGQPKGGEAFF. DNA for the CDR3: TGTGCCAGCAGCCAAGCCGGACAGCCGAAGGGTGGTGAAGCTTTCTTT.

This rearrangement joins TRBV5-1 to TRBJ2-7, with a tentative D call TRBD2 (5 bases). V gave up 0 bases and J gave up 2 bases, with 9 bases separating them. The CDR3 totals 14 residues. The germline V gene has CDR1 SGHRS and CDR2 YFSETQ. CDR3 amino acids: CASSLEAAPYEQYF. CDR3 in DNA: TGCGCCAGCAGCTTGGAAGCGGCTCCCTACGAGCAGTACTTC.

CDR3 in amino acids: CAISQGVGEKLFF. CDR3 in DNA: TGTGCCATCAGCCAGGGGGTAGGTGAAAAACTGTTTTTT. V usage is TRBV10-3 and J usage is TRBJ1-4; TRBD1 agrees at 7 bases. The junction had 5 bases not matched to a gene; V was cut back by 6 bases and J by 7 bases. This CDR3 region has 13 residues. CDR1 and CDR2 (germline): ENHRY, SYGVKD.

The chain recombines TRBV9 with TRBJ2-1; 7 bases align to TRBD1. This CDR3 spans 15 amino acids. Germline assignment: CDR1 SGDLS and CDR2 YYNGEE. J gave up 3 bases and V 0 bases, and 3 bases lay outside the gene matches. CDR3 sequence (DNA): TGTGCCAGCAGCGTAGAGGGGGCCGGCTACAATGAGCAGTTCTTC. Translation: CASSVEGAGYNEQFF.

This chain links TRBV6-5 with TRBJ2-7, with 7 bases fitting TRBD1. Trimming cost V 4 bases and J 0 bases; bases outside gene matches: 6. Germline CDR1 is MNHEY and CDR2 is SVGAGI. This CDR3 has 15 residues. The CDR3 sequence is CASSSSRGSSYEQYF. In DNA form, the CDR3 reads TGTGCCAGCAGTTCTTCCAGGGGGAGCTCCTACGAGCAGTACTTC.

The chain is built from TRBV4-1 and TRBJ2-7; TRBD2 is a possible D gene (5 bases). The germline gives CDR1 MGHRA, CDR2 YSYEKL. The V gene lost 1 base and the J gene lost 6 bases, with 16 bases spanning the gap. The CDR3 is made up of 15 amino acids. CDR3 in amino acids: CASSQVFGEGREQYF. CDR3 nucleotides: TGCGCCAGCAGCCAAGTATTCGGTGAGGGCCGCGAGCAGTACTTC.

The chain is built from TRBV2 and TRBJ2-7, with D hard to call. Per the germline V gene, CDR1 is SNHLY and CDR2 is FYNNEI. This CDR3 is 11 amino acids long. Deletions cut 8 bases from V and 3 bases from J, with 8 bases between. The CDR3 DNA sequence: TGTGCCAGCGAAACTTTCTACGAGCAGTACTTC. This gives the protein CASETFYEQYF.

The V call is TRBV29-1, the J call TRBJ1-2; no clear D. Deletions cut 5 bases from V and 4 bases from J, with 11 bases between. The CDR3 is made up of 12 amino acids. Germline assignment: CDR1 SQVTM and CDR2 ANQGSEA. In nucleotides, the CDR3 is TGCAGCGTTCAGGTAGAATTCTATGGCTACACCTTC. As protein: CSVQVEFYGYTF.